This is a list of T cell receptor beta chains from one sample in a study of blood T cell repertoires in COVID-19. Produced via immunoSEQ multiplex PCR; TCRdb's table is partial and in-frame only. Among fewer than 250,000 clones, about four fifths were seen once, and the ten largest hold about 10%. The source material was peripheral blood. All receptors derive from an elderly woman with acute or convalescent COVID-19. The CDR3 runs from the conserved cysteine through the conserved F or W. A D gene is named only where the DNA matches it firmly. Expanded clones are given a class, and other clones once, few, many or no size at all.

d_call: TRBD2
j_call: TRBJ2-7
v_call: TRBV7-8
clone_size: NA
cdr3_aa: CASSHELAGLREQYF
cdr3_nt: TGTGCCAGCAGCCATGAACTAGCGGGATTACGCGAGCAGTACTTC

d_call: TRBD1
j_call: TRBJ1-3
v_call: TRBV27
clone_size: NA
cdr3_aa: CASSLGTGSGNTIYF
cdr3_nt: TGTGCCAGCAGTTTGGGGACAGGGTCTGGAAACACCATATATTTT

d_call: NA
j_call: TRBJ1-6
v_call: TRBV5-8
clone_size: NA
cdr3_aa: CASSLPRAPLHF
cdr3_nt: TGTGCCAGCAGCTTACCGCGGGCACCCCTCCACTTT

d_call: NA
j_call: TRBJ2-5
v_call: TRBV28
clone_size: NA
cdr3_aa: CASSLPQTLSSGDWRKTQYF
cdr3_nt: TGTGCCAGCAGCCTTCCGCAAACCTTGTCCTCAGGGGATTGGAGGAAGACCCAGTACTTC

d_call: TRBD1
j_call: TRBJ1-1
v_call: TRBV11-2
clone_size: NA
cdr3_aa: CASSLGPQGVNTEAFF
cdr3_nt: TGTGCCAGCAGCTTAGGTCCACAGGGGGTGAACACTGAAGCTTTCTTT

d_call: TRBD1
j_call: TRBJ1-1
v_call: TRBV19
clone_size: NA
cdr3_aa: CASSNEGRGLTEAFF
cdr3_nt: TGTGCCAGTAGTAACGAGGGCAGGGGGCTCACTGAAGCTTTCTTT

d_call: TRBD1
j_call: TRBJ1-6
v_call: TRBV19
clone_size: NA
cdr3_aa: CASEQGDVGSPLHF
cdr3_nt: TGTGCCAGTGAACAGGGGGACGTAGGTTCACCCCTCCACTTT

d_call: NA
j_call: TRBJ1-1
v_call: TRBV5-1
clone_size: NA
cdr3_aa: CASSLGQGLNTEAFF
cdr3_nt: TGCGCCAGCAGCTTGGGGCAGGGGTTAAACACTGAAGCTTTCTTT

d_call: TRBD2
j_call: TRBJ2-3
v_call: TRBV24-1
clone_size: NA
cdr3_aa: CATSDLTAGVDTQYF
cdr3_nt: TGTGCCACCAGTGATTTGACAGCGGGAGTGGATACGCAGTATTTT

d_call: NA
j_call: TRBJ2-7
v_call: TRBV27
clone_size: NA
cdr3_aa: CASTLRTGTGNEQYF
cdr3_nt: TGTGCCAGCACCCTAAGGACCGGTACGGGGAACGAGCAGTACTTC

d_call: TRBD1
j_call: TRBJ1-3
v_call: TRBV7-2
clone_size: NA
cdr3_aa: CASSLERTGSGNTIYF
cdr3_nt: TGTGCCAGCAGCTTAGAGAGGACAGGCTCTGGAAACACCATATATTTT

d_call: NA
j_call: TRBJ1-2
v_call: TRBV6-5
clone_size: NA
cdr3_aa: CASSYGQFGQYGYTF
cdr3_nt: TGTGCCAGCAGTTATGGACAGTTTGGACAGTATGGCTACACCTTC

d_call: NA
j_call: TRBJ1-1
v_call: TRBV12-5
clone_size: NA
cdr3_aa: CASGGGQLNTEAFF
cdr3_nt: TGTGCTAGTGGCGGCGGACAGTTGAACACTGAAGCTTTCTTT

d_call: NA
j_call: TRBJ1-2
v_call: TRBV6-2/TRBV6-3
clone_size: NA
cdr3_aa: CASSPRETHYGYTF
cdr3_nt: TGTGCCAGCAGTCCGCGGGAAACCCACTATGGCTACACCTTC

d_call: TRBD1
j_call: TRBJ1-2
v_call: TRBV3-1/TRBV3-2
clone_size: NA
cdr3_aa: CASSQDPALGTGGDTF
cdr3_nt: TGTGCCAGCAGCCAAGACCCCGCCCTGGGGACAGGGGGTGACACCTTC

d_call: NA
j_call: TRBJ1-2
v_call: TRBV30
clone_size: NA
cdr3_aa: CAWSGVRGNYGYTF
cdr3_nt: TGTGCCTGGAGTGGGGTCAGGGGTAACTATGGCTACACCTTC

d_call: NA
j_call: TRBJ2-2
v_call: TRBV7-3
clone_size: NA
cdr3_aa: CASSLTTRAGELFF
cdr3_nt: TGTGCCAGCAGCTTAACGACTAGAGCCGGGGAGCTGTTTTTT

d_call: TRBD2
j_call: TRBJ2-5
v_call: TRBV30
clone_size: NA
cdr3_aa: CAWSSGSEETQYF
cdr3_nt: TGTGCCTGGTCTAGCGGGAGCGAGGAGACCCAGTACTTC

d_call: NA
j_call: TRBJ2-5
v_call: TRBV19
clone_size: NA
cdr3_aa: CASSYTAQETQYF
cdr3_nt: TGTGCCAGTAGTTACACAGCTCAAGAGACCCAGTACTTC

d_call: NA
j_call: TRBJ1-4
v_call: TRBV19
clone_size: NA
cdr3_aa: CASSVRGPEKLFF
cdr3_nt: TGTGCCAGTAGTGTCAGGGGACCTGAAAAACTGTTTTTT

d_call: NA
j_call: TRBJ1-2
v_call: TRBV20-1
clone_size: NA
cdr3_aa: CSATGGGGYTF
cdr3_nt: TGCAGTGCCACCGGGGGTGGGGGCTACACCTTC

d_call: TRBD1
j_call: TRBJ1-6
v_call: TRBV5-4
clone_size: NA
cdr3_aa: CASSLRDRDSPLHF
cdr3_nt: TGTGCCAGCAGCTTGAGGGACAGGGATTCACCCCTCCACTTT

d_call: NA
j_call: TRBJ1-5
v_call: TRBV7-9
clone_size: once
cdr3_aa: CASSDQGGYSNQPQHF
cdr3_nt: TGTGCCAGCAGCGATCAAGGAGGGTATAGCAATCAGCCCCAGCATTTT

d_call: TRBD1
j_call: TRBJ2-7
v_call: TRBV9
clone_size: NA
cdr3_aa: CASSVGLDRVSYEQYF
cdr3_nt: TGTGCCAGCAGCGTAGGGTTGGACAGGGTCTCCTACGAGCAGTACTTC

d_call: TRBD1
j_call: TRBJ2-3
v_call: TRBV24-1
clone_size: NA
cdr3_aa: CATSDWDSLAQYF
cdr3_nt: TGTGCCACCAGTGATTGGGACAGTCTTGCGCAGTATTTT

d_call: TRBD1
j_call: TRBJ1-1
v_call: TRBV7-8
clone_size: few
cdr3_aa: CASSILTGGTEAFF
cdr3_nt: TGTGCCAGCAGCATACTCACAGGGGGCACTGAAGCTTTCTTT

d_call: TRBD2
j_call: TRBJ2-3
v_call: TRBV30
clone_size: once
cdr3_aa: CAWSELAGGVDTQYF
cdr3_nt: TGTGCCTGGAGCGAACTAGCGGGAGGGGTAGATACGCAGTATTTT

d_call: NA
j_call: TRBJ1-5
v_call: TRBV4-1
clone_size: NA
cdr3_aa: CASSQDWRAQQPQHF
cdr3_nt: TGCGCCAGCAGCCAAGATTGGAGGGCCCAACAGCCCCAGCATTTT

d_call: TRBD2
j_call: TRBJ2-7
v_call: TRBV5-5
clone_size: NA
cdr3_aa: CASSFRSVAGGQTYEQYF
cdr3_nt: TGTGCCAGCAGCTTTCGATCGGTTGCGGGAGGGCAAACCTACGAGCAGTACTTC

d_call: NA
j_call: TRBJ2-3
v_call: TRBV9
clone_size: once
cdr3_aa: CASSVGGAGDPSTDTQYF
cdr3_nt: TGTGCCAGCAGCGTAGGAGGGGCAGGGGACCCTAGCACAGATACGCAGTATTTT

d_call: NA
j_call: TRBJ2-7
v_call: TRBV14
clone_size: NA
cdr3_aa: CASSKDHGQNYEQYF
cdr3_nt: TGTGCCAGCAGCAAAGATCACGGACAGAACTACGAGCAGTACTTC

d_call: NA
j_call: TRBJ1-5
v_call: TRBV19
clone_size: few
cdr3_aa: CASSEGGVYSNQPQHF
cdr3_nt: TGTGCCAGTAGTGAAGGGGGGGTATATAGCAATCAGCCCCAGCATTTT

d_call: NA
j_call: TRBJ1-1
v_call: TRBV2
clone_size: NA
cdr3_aa: CASLGRRVAGMNTEAFF
cdr3_nt: TGTGCCAGCCTGGGGAGGAGGGTGGCAGGTATGAACACTGAAGCTTTCTTT

d_call: NA
j_call: TRBJ2-7
v_call: TRBV5-1
clone_size: NA
cdr3_aa: CASSRQHGPSYEQYF
cdr3_nt: TGCGCCAGCAGCCGACAACACGGTCCGTCCTACGAGCAGTACTTC

d_call: NA
j_call: TRBJ1-6
v_call: TRBV3-1/TRBV3-2
clone_size: NA
cdr3_aa: CASSQDPPLNSPLHF
cdr3_nt: TGTGCCAGCAGCCAAGATCCACCGCTAAATTCACCCCTCCACTTT

d_call: NA
j_call: TRBJ1-2
v_call: TRBV12-3/TRBV12-4
clone_size: NA
cdr3_aa: CASSLATGYGYTF
cdr3_nt: TGTGCCAGCAGTTTAGCCACAGGATATGGCTACACCTTC

d_call: NA
j_call: TRBJ2-3
v_call: TRBV7-2
clone_size: NA
cdr3_aa: CASSLAPRGGDTQYF
cdr3_nt: TGTGCCAGCAGCTTAGCACCTAGAGGGGGAGATACGCAGTATTTT

d_call: NA
j_call: TRBJ2-1
v_call: TRBV7-2
clone_size: few
cdr3_aa: CASSPSREDEQFF
cdr3_nt: TGTGCCAGCAGCCCCTCGAGAGAGGATGAGCAGTTCTTC

d_call: NA
j_call: TRBJ2-7
v_call: TRBV5-1
clone_size: NA
cdr3_aa: CASSFQGYKQYF
cdr3_nt: TGCGCCAGCAGCTTCCAGGGGTACAAGCAGTACTTC

d_call: NA
j_call: TRBJ1-1
v_call: TRBV3-1/TRBV3-2
clone_size: NA
cdr3_aa: CASSHPAGDTEAFF
cdr3_nt: TGTGCCAGCAGCCACCCAGCAGGGGACACTGAAGCTTTCTTT

d_call: TRBD2
j_call: TRBJ2-1
v_call: TRBV3-1/TRBV3-2
clone_size: NA
cdr3_aa: CASSQTTSGAYNEQFF
cdr3_nt: TGTGCCAGCAGCCAAACAACTAGCGGAGCCTACAATGAGCAGTTCTTC

d_call: TRBD1
j_call: TRBJ1-1
v_call: TRBV6-2/TRBV6-3
clone_size: NA
cdr3_aa: CASSLQGLNTEAFF
cdr3_nt: TGTGCCAGCAGTTTACAGGGGTTGAACACTGAAGCTTTCTTT

d_call: TRBD1
j_call: TRBJ1-4
v_call: TRBV30
clone_size: few
cdr3_aa: CAWSSDRAGEKLFF
cdr3_nt: TGTGCCTGGAGTTCGGACAGGGCTGGGGAAAAACTGTTTTTT

d_call: TRBD1
j_call: TRBJ1-2
v_call: TRBV4-3
clone_size: NA
cdr3_aa: CASSLQQGDNYGYTF
cdr3_nt: TGCGCCAGCAGTCTCCAACAGGGGGATAACTATGGCTACACCTTC

d_call: NA
j_call: TRBJ2-2
v_call: TRBV7-8
clone_size: NA
cdr3_aa: CASSSSVGATGELFF
cdr3_nt: TGTGCCAGCAGCTCCTCGGTTGGGGCGACCGGGGAGCTGTTTTTT

d_call: TRBD1
j_call: TRBJ2-7
v_call: TRBV28
clone_size: NA
cdr3_aa: CASNTPGQASEQYF
cdr3_nt: TGTGCCAGCAATACGCCGGGACAGGCTTCCGAGCAGTACTTC

d_call: NA
j_call: TRBJ1-6
v_call: TRBV27
clone_size: NA
cdr3_aa: CASSIVGNSPLHF
cdr3_nt: TGTGCCAGCTCGATTGTGGGCAATTCACCCCTCCACTTT

d_call: NA
j_call: TRBJ1-3
v_call: TRBV27
clone_size: NA
cdr3_aa: CASSKSGAGNTIYF
cdr3_nt: TGTGCCAGCAGCAAATCGGGGGCTGGAAACACCATATATTTT

d_call: TRBD1
j_call: TRBJ1-1
v_call: TRBV2
clone_size: NA
cdr3_aa: CASSPRQGVGGTEAFF
cdr3_nt: TGTGCCAGCAGTCCCCGCCAGGGGGTAGGCGGCACTGAAGCTTTCTTT

d_call: TRBD1
j_call: TRBJ1-5
v_call: TRBV3-1/TRBV3-2
clone_size: NA
cdr3_aa: CASSLRGQDQPQHF
cdr3_nt: TGTGCCAGCAGCCTCAGGGGGCAGGATCAGCCCCAGCATTTT

d_call: TRBD1
j_call: TRBJ1-3
v_call: TRBV7-6
clone_size: NA
cdr3_aa: CASSLTGGVGNTIYF
cdr3_nt: TGTGCCAGCAGCTTGACAGGGGGCGTTGGAAACACCATATATTTT

d_call: NA
j_call: TRBJ2-7
v_call: TRBV19
clone_size: NA
cdr3_aa: CASSNSRRGRGDEQYF
cdr3_nt: TGTGCCAGTAGTAATTCCCGACGGGGCAGGGGGGACGAGCAGTACTTC

d_call: TRBD1
j_call: TRBJ2-3
v_call: TRBV27
clone_size: NA
cdr3_aa: CASSSRQGPARDTQYF
cdr3_nt: TGTGCCAGCAGTTCGAGACAGGGGCCAGCAAGGGATACGCAGTATTTT

d_call: NA
j_call: TRBJ2-3
v_call: TRBV7-2
clone_size: NA
cdr3_aa: CASSRFRVSDTQYF
cdr3_nt: TGTGCCAGCAGCAGATTCCGGGTTTCAGATACGCAGTATTTT

d_call: NA
j_call: TRBJ2-7
v_call: TRBV18
clone_size: NA
cdr3_aa: CASSPGSGVRYEQYF
cdr3_nt: TGTGCCAGCTCACCAGGGTCAGGGGTGCGTTACGAGCAGTACTTC

d_call: NA
j_call: TRBJ1-2
v_call: TRBV29-1
clone_size: once
cdr3_aa: CSVEGQGVDGYTF
cdr3_nt: TGCAGCGTTGAGGGACAAGGGGTAGATGGCTACACCTTC

d_call: NA
j_call: TRBJ1-4
v_call: TRBV28
clone_size: NA
cdr3_aa: CASRYESSEKLFF
cdr3_nt: TGTGCCAGCAGATACGAGAGCTCTGAAAAACTGTTTTTT

d_call: TRBD1
j_call: TRBJ1-2
v_call: TRBV6-5
clone_size: NA
cdr3_aa: CASSNRDRANYGYTF
cdr3_nt: TGTGCCAGCAGTAACCGGGACAGGGCTAACTATGGCTACACCTTC

d_call: TRBD2
j_call: TRBJ2-2
v_call: TRBV7-7
clone_size: NA
cdr3_aa: CASSPSPTSGGAGELFF
cdr3_nt: TGTGCTAGCAGCCCTAGCCCTACTAGCGGGGGGGCCGGGGAGCTGTTTTTT